The next 3 T cell receptor beta chains were all read from a single sample in a study of beta chain features in type 1 diabetes. Expressed TCRB transcripts got sequenced, as all isolated RNA was reverse transcribed. Assay used: immunoSEQ multiplex PCR; TCRdb lists only in-frame clones, some missing. The sample contains roughly 300,000 clones, 11% to 15% of which appear only once. Sequencing input: central memory CD4+ T cells from blood. The receptors originated from a man younger than 40 in good health.

V gene TRBV11-2 combines with J gene TRBJ2-1; 9 nucleotides agree with TRBD2. V gave up 0 bases and J gave up 0 bases; unmatched junction bases: 12. Germline CDR1 and CDR2: SGHAT and FQNNGV. The CDR3 loop spans 20 amino acids. CDR3 nucleotides: TGTGCCAGCAGCTTAGATTCTTGGCTAGCGGGGAAAAGCTCCTACAATGAGCAGTTCTTC. It encodes CASSLDSWLAGKSSYNEQFF.

This clone has only a few counts. The chain recombines TRBV27 with TRBJ1-4; perhaps TRBD1 as D (5 bases). Looked up from germline, CDR1 is MNHEY and CDR2 is SMNVEV (reference sequence). The CDR3 is 14 residues long. Trimming removed 5 bases from V and 2 bases from J, with 9 bases in between. The CDR3 is CASSPHRTNEKLFF. For the CDR3, the DNA is TGTGCCAGCAGTCCCCACAGGACTAATGAAAAACTGTTTTTT. The whole variable domain, remainder taken from reference TRBV27 and TRBJ1-4, is EAQVTQNPRYLITVTGKKLTVTCSQNMNHEYMSWYRQDPGLGLRQIYYSMNVEVTDKGDVPEGYKVSRKEKRNFPLILESPSPNQTSLYFCASSPHRTNEKLFFGSGTQLSVL.

The chain links TRBV6-8 to TRBJ2-2; D is undetermined. V lost 2 bases and J lost 2, with 18 bases in between. Germline lookup yields CDR1 MNHGY and CDR2 SAAAGT. CDR3 length: 18 amino acids. The CDR3: CASSYPHLRCLNTGELFF. CDR3 bases: TGTGCCAGCAGTTACCCCCATCTACGGTGTCTCAACACCGGGGAGCTGTTTTTT.